The rows below give T cell receptor beta chains drawn from one sample of a study of blood T cell repertoires in COVID-19. Sequenced by immunoSEQ multiplex PCR; TCRdb stores in-frame clones only, minus some. The data show under 100,000 clones, around 86% seen once. Sequenced material: peripheral blood. The receptors stem from a man aged 55 to 70 with COVID-19, enrolled during active disease. CDR3s include the opening cysteine and the closing phenylalanine or tryptophan. The D gene is left open where the match is weak.

d_call	v_call	j_call	cdr3_aa	cdr3_nt
-	TRBV5-4	TRBJ2-7	CASTLEGRAYEQYF	TGTGCCAGCACCCTGGAGGGGCGGGCCTACGAGCAGTACTTC
TRBD2	TRBV5-4	TRBJ2-1	CASSLGTSGGYNEQFF	TGTGCCAGCAGCCTAGGGACTAGCGGGGGGTACAATGAGCAGTTCTTC
-	TRBV27	TRBJ1-1	CASSLPQGGGITEAFF	TGTGCCAGCAGTCTTCCGCAAGGTGGGGGGATAACTGAAGCTTTCTTT
-	TRBV7-2	TRBJ1-3	CASRLDRYSGNTIYF	TGTGCCAGCAGACTTGACAGATACTCTGGAAACACCATATATTTT
-	TRBV5-8	TRBJ2-3	CASSRRAGTKGTDTQYF	TGTGCCAGCAGCCGGCGGGCGGGAACGAAGGGAACAGATACGCAGTATTTT
TRBD2	TRBV4-1	TRBJ2-2	CASSRLAGVTGELFF	TGCGCCAGCAGCCGGCTAGCGGGAGTTACCGGGGAGCTGTTTTTT
TRBD1	TRBV18	TRBJ2-5	CASSPQGAWETQYF	TGTGCCAGCTCACCACAGGGGGCATGGGAGACCCAGTACTTC
TRBD1	TRBV27	TRBJ1-5	CASGTGGLNQPQHF	TGTGCCAGCGGGACAGGGGGCCTTAATCAGCCCCAGCATTTT
TRBD1	TRBV25-1	TRBJ2-7	CASSGPGQGTYEQYF	TGTGCCAGCAGTGGGCCGGGACAGGGCACCTACGAGCAGTACTTC
TRBD1	TRBV11-1	TRBJ1-4	CASSPPAGGKEKLFF	TGTGCCAGCAGCCCCCCGGCAGGGGGTAAAGAAAAACTGTTTTTT
TRBD2	TRBV29-1	TRBJ2-1	CSAAGTSGSYGEQFF	TGCAGCGCCGCCGGGACTAGCGGGAGTTACGGTGAGCAGTTCTTC
TRBD1	TRBV5-5	TRBJ1-2	CASSPGTGHYGYTF	TGTGCCAGCAGTCCCGGGACAGGGCACTATGGCTACACCTTC
TRBD1	TRBV11-3	TRBJ2-1	CASSLSADRYNEQFF	TGTGCCAGCAGCCTTAGCGCGGACAGGTACAATGAGCAGTTCTTC
TRBD2	TRBV19	TRBJ2-3	CASELAGRTDTQYF	TGTGCCAGTGAACTAGCGGGTCGCACAGATACGCAGTATTTT
TRBD1	TRBV30	TRBJ1-1	CAWSGGTGDTEAFF	TGTGCCTGGAGTGGGGGGACAGGGGATACTGAAGCTTTCTTT
-	TRBV9	TRBJ1-5	CASSGAGQYQPQHF	TGTGCCAGCAGCGGAGCCGGACAATACCAGCCCCAGCATTTT
-	TRBV21-1	TRBJ2-2	CASRPASGSPYTGELFF	TGTGCCAGCAGGCCCGCTAGCGGGAGTCCGTACACCGGGGAGCTGTTTTTT